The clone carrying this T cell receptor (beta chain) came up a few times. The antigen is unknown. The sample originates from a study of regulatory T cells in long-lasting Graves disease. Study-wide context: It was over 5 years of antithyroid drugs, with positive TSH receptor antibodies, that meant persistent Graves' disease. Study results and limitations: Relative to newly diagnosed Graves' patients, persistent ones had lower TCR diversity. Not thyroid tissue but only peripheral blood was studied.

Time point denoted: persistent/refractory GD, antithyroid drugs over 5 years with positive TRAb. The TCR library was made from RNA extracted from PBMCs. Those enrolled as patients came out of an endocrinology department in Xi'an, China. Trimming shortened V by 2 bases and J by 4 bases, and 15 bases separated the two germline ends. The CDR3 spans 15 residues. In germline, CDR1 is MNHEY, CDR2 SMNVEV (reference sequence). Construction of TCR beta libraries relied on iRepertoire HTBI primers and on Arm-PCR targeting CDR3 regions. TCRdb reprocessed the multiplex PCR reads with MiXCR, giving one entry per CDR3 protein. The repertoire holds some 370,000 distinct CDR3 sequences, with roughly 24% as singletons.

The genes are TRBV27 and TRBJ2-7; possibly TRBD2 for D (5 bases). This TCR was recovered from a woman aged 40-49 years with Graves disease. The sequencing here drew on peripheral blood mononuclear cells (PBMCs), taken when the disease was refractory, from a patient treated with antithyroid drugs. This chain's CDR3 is CASSLKGPAGYEQYF. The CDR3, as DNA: TGTGCCAGCAGTTTAAAAGGGCCCGCGGGTTACGAGCAGTACTTC.